The 27 T cell receptor beta chains below were found in one sample sequenced in a study of blood T cell repertoires in COVID-19. Data came from immunoSEQ multiplex PCR; TCRdb stores just in-frame clones and leaves some out. The sample includes around 200,000 clones, around 80% seen only once; the top ten take about 5.5%. Sequenced material: peripheral blood. The receptors were gathered from a woman between 65 and 79 years old with acute or convalescent COVID-19.

The sample holds a few counts of this clone. In nucleotides, the CDR3 is TGTGCCAGCAGCAAATCGGCTAGCGGGAGGACCCCCTCCTACGAGCAGTACTTC. Its protein is CASSKSASGRTPSYEQYF. This chain links TRBV21-1 with TRBJ2-7; whether TRBD2, the table's D call, matches the DNA was not checked. TRBV21-1 is annotated as a pseudogene. The CDR3 sequence is 18 residues long.

V and J are TRBV28 and TRBJ1-2; 7 bases match TRBD1. CDR1 MDHEN and CDR2 SYDVKM come from the germline V gene. V lost 4 bases and J lost 1; bases outside the gene matches: 9. The CDR3 is made up of 16 amino acids. The CDR3 region has the DNA TGTGCCAGCAGTTCTCCCAGGGGGGCTTTTAACTATGGCTACACCTTC. Protein: CASSSPRGAFNYGYTF.

The gene calls are TRBV5-6 and TRBJ2-5, with 8 bases aligning to TRBD1. This CDR3 has 15 residues. V was pared by 1 base and J by 3 bases, with 5 bases of the junction left unmatched. Per the germline V gene, CDR1 is SGHDT and CDR2 is YYEEEE. For the CDR3, the DNA is TGTGCCAGCAGCTTGTCCGGGACAGGAAAAGAGACCCAGTACTTC. Translated: CASSLSGTGKETQYF.

Turning to this clone: In the same sample, other DNA sequences code for this CDR3. V and J are TRBV5-1 and TRBJ1-1, with TRBD1 as a possible D gene (5 bases). This CDR3 comprises 15 residues. The germline V gene has CDR1 SGHRS and CDR2 YFSETQ. The germline V and J ends were trimmed by 0 bases and 3 bases, with 12 bases remaining between them. DNA for the CDR3: TGCGCCAGCAGCTTGGCCGGGGGAGGTGACACTGAAGCTTTCTTT. As protein: CASSLAGGGDTEAFF.

This clone was seen a few times. The chain joins TRBV6-6 to TRBJ2-5; possible D gene TRBD1, 5 bases. The V end lost 4 bases, the J end lost 6 bases, and 9 bases lay between the germline ends. Germline V gene data show CDR1 as MNHNY and CDR2 as SVGAGI (reference sequence). This CDR3 is 12 amino acids long. The CDR3 loop reads CASSSREQTQYF. The CDR3 DNA sequence: TGTGCCAGCAGTTCCAGGGAACAGACCCAGTACTTC.

This clone was seen more than once but under ten times. CDR3 sequence: CASSLNQGITDTQYF. In nucleotides, the CDR3 is TGTGCCAGCAGTCTTAACCAGGGTATCACAGATACGCAGTATTTT. The chain combines TRBV7-8 with TRBJ2-3; TRBD1 is a possible D gene (5 bases). There are 15 residues in the CDR3. V lost 6 bases and J 2 bases, leaving 15 bases between the germline ends. Per the germline V gene, CDR1 is SGHVS and CDR2 is FQNEAQ.

This chain uses TRBV7-8 with TRBJ2-3, with TRBD2 as a possible D gene (5 bases). Germline CDR1 is SGHVS and CDR2 is FQNEAQ. CDR3 length: 15 amino acids. With 5 bases removed from V and 4 bases from J, the gap between germline ends came to 16 bases. For the CDR3, the DNA is TGTGCCAGCAGCCGGAGGACTGGATCGCCAGATACGCAGTATTTT. Encoded protein: CASSRRTGSPDTQYF.

The V call is TRBV27, the J call TRBJ2-3, with TRBD2 identical over 9 bases. The germline V gene has CDR1 MNHEY and CDR2 SMNVEV (reference sequence). The trim removed 11 bases at V and 4 bases at J, leaving 7 bases unmatched. The CDR3 spans 13 residues. The CDR3 sequence is CAEDRTSADTQYF. CDR3 sequence (DNA): TGTGCCGAGGATCGGACTAGCGCAGATACGCAGTATTTT.

The chain joins TRBV28 to TRBJ2-7; 10 nucleotides align to TRBD1. Germline lookup yields CDR1 MDHEN and CDR2 SYDVKM. The ends lost 4 bases at V and 6 bases at J; junction bases unmatched: 6. This CDR3 has 14 residues. Here the CDR3 reads CASSYRDRGPEQYF. CDR3 nucleotide sequence: TGTGCCAGCAGTTACCGGGACAGGGGTCCCGAGCAGTACTTC.

V and J are TRBV6-5 and TRBJ1-5; tentatively, D is TRBD1 (5 bases). V was shortened by 8 bases and J by 6 bases, with 20 bases between the two germline ends. The CDR3 sequence is 15 residues long. CDR1 and CDR2 from the germline V gene are MNHEY and SVGAGI. The chain's CDR3 is CASQKGGREGQPQHF. For the CDR3, the DNA is TGTGCCAGCCAAAAAGGCGGCAGGGAGGGTCAGCCCCAGCATTTT.

The chain is built from TRBV6-4 and TRBJ1-1; tentative D call: TRBD1 (6 bases). Germline V gene sequence: CDR1 MRHNA, CDR2 SNTAGT. This CDR3 has 13 residues. The ends were cut back, 2 bases at V and 8 bases at J, with 12 bases in the middle. The CDR3 loop reads CASSDRTTGEAFF. The CDR3 nucleotides are TGTGCCAGCAGTGACCGTACAACAGGGGAAGCTTTCTTT.

This clone appeared once. This sequence joins TRBV5-1 and TRBJ2-3; 7 nucleotides line up with TRBD2. V was clipped by 4 bases and J by 8 bases; unmatched bases: 16. The CDR3 is 16 residues long. CDR1 is SGHRS, CDR2 YFSETQ, per germline. In DNA form, the CDR3 reads TGCGCCAGCAGCGATCCCCTGGGGGGAGGGCCTGGTACGCAGTATTTT. Translated, it gives CASSDPLGGGPGTQYF.

The genes are TRBV19 and TRBJ1-4, with TRBD1 matching over 7 bases. CDR3 length: 14 amino acids. With V trimmed by 10 bases and J by 4 bases, 9 bases remained unmatched. Germline V gene sequence: CDR1 LNHDA, CDR2 SQIVND (reference sequence). CDR3 sequence reads: CATASGQNNEKLFF. The CDR3 bases are TGTGCCACGGCCTCGGGACAGAATAATGAAAAACTGTTTTTT.

This clone showed up many times. V is TRBV2 and J is TRBJ1-2, with TRBD1 identical over 8 bases. This CDR3 is 16 amino acids long. CDR1 is SNHLY and CDR2 is FYNNEI in the germline V gene. Germline trimming cut 0 bases from V and 7 bases from J; bases unmatched to any gene: 10. The CDR3 sequence is CASSEALGRGRVGYTF. CDR3 nucleotides: TGTGCCAGCAGTGAAGCGCTTGGCAGGGGGCGGGTTGGCTACACCTTC.

This chain uses TRBV19 with TRBJ2-7; 7 bases align to TRBD2. The CDR3 consists of 15 residues. Unmatched junction bases numbered 8, after V lost 5 bases and J lost 1 base. The germline V gene has CDR1 LNHDA and CDR2 SQIVND (reference sequence). CDR3 bases: TGTGCCAGTAGTCCCCTAAGCGGGAATTCCTACGAGCAGTACTTC. It specifies CASSPLSGNSYEQYF.

The CDR3 here is CASSLYALAGVADTQYF. As DNA, the CDR3 is TGCGCCAGCAGCTTGTATGCCCTAGCGGGAGTCGCAGATACGCAGTATTTT. This chain joins TRBV5-1 and TRBJ2-3; 10 bases line up with TRBD2. Per the germline V gene, CDR1 is SGHRS and CDR2 is YFSETQ. Trimming took 1 base from V and 4 from J; bases not matched to a gene: 9. The CDR3 has 17 residues.

To note about this clone: Distinct nucleotide sequences in the sample also encode this CDR3. The rearrangement uses TRBV18 and TRBJ2-5; D is possibly TRBD2 (5 bases). Looked up from germline, CDR1 is KGHSH and CDR2 is LQKENI. This CDR3 is built from 13 residues. V was trimmed by 3 bases and J by 5 bases, leaving 10 bases between them. CDR3 DNA: TGTGCCAGCTCACCCGGACTGCAGGAGACCCAGTACTTC. Its translation: CASSPGLQETQYF.

The V call is TRBV7-2, the J call TRBJ2-3; 7 nucleotides line up with TRBD2. Trimming took 3 bases from V and 6 from J; bases not matched to a gene: 9. The CDR3 runs 15 residues. The germline CDR1 and CDR2 sequences are SGHTA and FQGNSA. The CDR3 loop reads CASSFGAGAPDTQYF. CDR3 DNA sequence: TGTGCCAGCAGCTTTGGGGCGGGAGCCCCCGATACGCAGTATTTT. The full variable domain, its missing parts supplied by reference TRBV7-2 and TRBJ2-3, is GAGVSQSPSNKVTEKGKDVELRCDPISGHTALYWYRQSLGQGLEFLIYFQGNSAPDKSGLPSDRFSAERTGGSVSTLTIQRTQQEDSAVYLCASSFGAGAPDTQYFGPGTRLTVL.

The V call is TRBV7-4, the J call TRBJ2-7; weak D call: TRBD2 (5 bases). This CDR3 comprises 16 residues. CDR1 is SGHVT and CDR2 is SQSDAQ in the germline V gene. Trimming took off 5 bases at V and 0 bases at J, with 17 bases between the two ends. CDR3 sequence: CASSPKDWPLSYEQYF. For the CDR3, the DNA is TGTGCCAGCAGCCCTAAGGACTGGCCCCTCTCCTACGAGCAGTACTTC.

This chain connects TRBV19 to TRBJ2-3, with 9 positions matching TRBD2. This CDR3 is 15 amino acids long. Germline V gene data show CDR1 as LNHDA and CDR2 as SQIVND (reference sequence). The trim removed 7 bases at V and 1 base at J, leaving 6 bases unmatched. CDR3 protein: CASTQTSGRTDTQYF. CDR3 nucleotides: TGTGCCAGTACCCAGACTAGCGGACGCACAGATACGCAGTATTTT.

This clone has only one observation. The V and J genes are TRBV19 and TRBJ1-3; D is uncertain. CDR1 and CDR2 (germline): LNHDA, SQIVND (reference sequence). V was trimmed by 3 bases and J by 4 bases, leaving 13 bases between them. The CDR3 has 15 amino acids. The CDR3 DNA follows: TGTGCCAGTAGTATGACCGGGGAAAGCGGAAACACCATATATTTT. Translating gives CASSMTGESGNTIYF.

The chain's CDR3 is CASSSPDRGTDTQYF. The CDR3 coding sequence is TGTGCCAGCAGTTCCCCAGACAGGGGAACAGATACGCAGTATTTT. The chain employs TRBV6-1 and TRBJ2-3; TRBD1 agrees at 8 bases. The CDR3 length is 15 residues. J lost 3 bases, V lost 5 bases, and 7 bases had no gene match. The germline CDR1 and CDR2 sequences are MNHNS and SASEGT.

J is TRBJ2-5 and V is TRBV25-1; 7 nucleotides align to TRBD2. The CDR3 is made up of 15 amino acids. Trimming cost V 5 bases and J 5 bases; bases outside gene matches: 11. Germline V gene data show CDR1 as MGHDK and CDR2 as SYGVNS. The CDR3: CASSPGGMVGETQYF. CDR3 coding DNA: TGTGCCAGCAGTCCCGGGGGGATGGTCGGGGAGACCCAGTACTTC.

The rearrangement links TRBV11-3 to TRBJ2-1; 11 bases are shared with TRBD2. This CDR3 has 14 amino acids. The germline V gene has CDR1 SGHNT and CDR2 YENEEA. Unmatched junction bases numbered 5, after V lost 5 bases and J lost 8 bases. CDR3 sequence (DNA): TGTGCCAGCAGCCCCTTAGCGGGAGGGGATGAGCAGTTCTTC. Translated: CASSPLAGGDEQFF.

V gene TRBV28 combines with J gene TRBJ1-2; 8 bases match TRBD1. The CDR3 runs to 13 residues. Trimming removed 5 bases from V and 3 bases from J; junction bases left unmatched: 2. Germline-derived CDR1 and CDR2 are MDHEN and SYDVKM. CDR3 region: CASSPGGHYGYTF. In nucleotides, the CDR3 is TGTGCCAGCAGTCCAGGGGGCCACTATGGCTACACCTTC.

V usage is TRBV19 and J usage is TRBJ1-1; D gene ambiguous. CDR3 length equals 13 residues. The germline CDR1 and CDR2 sequences are LNHDA and SQIVND (reference sequence). V gave up 2 bases and J gave up 5 bases, with 9 bases separating them. The CDR3 reads CASSINQDTEAFF. The CDR3 DNA sequence: TGTGCCAGTAGTATAAACCAGGATACTGAAGCTTTCTTT.

This chain joins TRBV19 and TRBJ2-1, with D hard to call. The CDR3 runs 11 residues. CDR1 is LNHDA and CDR2 is SQIVND in the germline V gene (reference sequence). V dropped 7 bases and J dropped 5 bases, with 6 bases sitting between them. In nucleotides, the CDR3 is TGTGCCAGTAATACACACAATGAGCAGTTCTTC. Translating gives CASNTHNEQFF.